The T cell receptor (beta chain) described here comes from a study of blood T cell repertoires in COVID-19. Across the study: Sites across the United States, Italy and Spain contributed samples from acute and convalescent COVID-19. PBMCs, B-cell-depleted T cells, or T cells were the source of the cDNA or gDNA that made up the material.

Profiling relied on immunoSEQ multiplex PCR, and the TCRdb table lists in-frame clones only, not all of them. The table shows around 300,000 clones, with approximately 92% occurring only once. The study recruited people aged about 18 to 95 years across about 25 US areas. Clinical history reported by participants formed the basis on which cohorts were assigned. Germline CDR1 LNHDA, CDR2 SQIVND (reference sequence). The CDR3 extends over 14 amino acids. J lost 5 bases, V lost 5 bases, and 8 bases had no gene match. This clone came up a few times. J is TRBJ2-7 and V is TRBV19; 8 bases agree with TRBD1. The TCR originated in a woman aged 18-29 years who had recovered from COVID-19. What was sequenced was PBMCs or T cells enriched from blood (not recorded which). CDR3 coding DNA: TGTGCCAGTAGTGTCCTACAGGGGGTGGACGAGCAGTACTTC. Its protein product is CASSVLQGVDEQYF.